This T cell receptor (beta chain) emerged from a study of human T cells and chemical hapten exposure. The table lists this clonotype with a few counts. Via MiXCR, TCRdb re-called the RACE reads, giving one row per CDR3 protein. The sample has 89,000 or so distinct CDR3 sequences; 8.5% to 9% are singletons. The CDR3 loop spans 17 amino acids. In germline, CDR1 is SEHNR, CDR2 FQNEAQ (reference sequence). V lost 2 bases and J 3 bases, leaving 19 bases between the germline ends. The time point here: pre-sensitization, week 0. Treatment denoted: therapeutic diphenylcyclopropenone sensitization with weekly scalp DPC. Blood collection took place prior to placing each patch test. The total RNA was obtained from whole blood that was not fractionated.

Here the sequenced sample was whole blood, taken in connection with sensitization to the hapten diphenylcyclopropenone (DPC). V is TRBV7-9 and J is TRBJ1-1, with D uncertain. The sequence was collected from a man aged 35 to 55 with alopecia areata. Some clones in this sample may be carry-over from other donors' samples. CDR3 protein: CASSLPDFQVLDTEAFF. The DNA of the CDR3 is TGTGCCAGCAGCTTACCGGACTTTCAGGTTCTGGACACTGAAGCTTTCTTT.